This TCR beta chain was obtained from a study of blood T cells in healthy people across ages. Study-level points and caveats: No conclusive comparison of naive versus antigen-experienced cells was possible with unsorted PBMCs. Older age went with lower TCR beta diversity per million T cells, in a roughly linear way.

As concerns this clonotype: Its antigen is unidentified.

CDR3 size: 14 residues. Germline V gene lookup returns CDR1 SNHLY and CDR2 FYNNEI. Trimming cost V 6 bases and J 4 bases, with 15 bases left between them. The use of a sample-barcoded 5' primer and a J-beta primer mix characterized a second PCR of roughly 7 to 11 cycles. All samples yielded 2.5 million or more CDR3-containing paired-end reads. TCRdb re-called the 5' RACE reads with MiXCR, one entry per CDR3 protein. The table lists 1.5 million to 2 million distinct CDR3 sequences, 30% to 40% of them singletons. The receptor comes from a human donor in good health. This sequence joins TRBV2 and TRBJ1-1; D ambiguous. Sequenced: blood. In nucleotides, the CDR3 is TGTGCCAGCAGAACTCAGGCTTCGAGCACTGAAGCTTTCTTT. It specifies CASRTQASSTEAFF.